Each of the 15 T cell receptor beta chains below was sequenced from the same sample in a study of cytomegalovirus exposure and HLA in healthy donors. The study ran its PCR with 60 Vbeta and 13 Jbeta primers. TCRdb's table, derived via immunoSEQ multiplex PCR, lists solely in-frame clones and lacks some. The sample lists 150,000 to 200,000 clones; approximately 80% were seen once. The specimen sequenced was PBMCs. Receptor source: a woman between 50 and 59 years old in good health and CMV-seronegative.

The chain carries TRBV25-1 and TRBJ1-1; 7 bases map to TRBD1. With 6 bases clipped from V and 1 base from J, the junction kept 5 bases outside the gene matches. Looked up from germline, CDR1 is MGHDK and CDR2 is SYGVNS. The length of the CDR3 is 14 residues. The CDR3 nucleotides read TGTGCCAGCAGGGGGACAGCGGCGAACACTGAAGCTTTCTTT. This sequence encodes CASRGTAANTEAFF.

The V gene is TRBV5-4, the J gene TRBJ2-2; 7 bases agree with TRBD1. The CDR3 covers 14 residues. The V and J ends lost 4 bases and 6 bases, in that order; junction bases with no gene match: 6. Germline V gene lookup returns CDR1 SGHNT and CDR2 YYREEE (reference sequence). Here the CDR3 DNA reads TGTGCCAGCAGCCCGACAGGGTATGCCGGGGAGCTGTTTTTT. This gives the protein CASSPTGYAGELFF.

The V call is TRBV5-8, the J call TRBJ2-7; 8 bases agree with TRBD2. V was clipped by 4 bases and J by 1 base; unmatched bases: 16. The CDR3 is 18 amino acids. Germline V lookup: CDR1 SGHTS, CDR2 YDEGEE. CDR3 loop: CASSRTTPWREASYEQYF. DNA for the CDR3: TGTGCCAGCAGCCGTACCACGCCCTGGCGGGAGGCGTCCTACGAGCAGTACTTC.

As for this clone: At one boundary the junction diverges from the germline segment, which might be a read error. This chain connects TRBV5-1 to TRBJ1-2; TRBD1 matches 7 bases. CDR3 length: 14 residues. Germline assignment: CDR1 SGHRS and CDR2 YFSETQ. Here the CDR3 reads CASSVTGQTYGCTF. The CDR3 DNA reads TGCGCCAGCAGCGTAACGGGACAGACCTATGGCTGCACCTTC.

This clone occurred once. The chain recombines TRBV29-1 with TRBJ2-6; D perhaps matches TRBD2 (7 bases). The CDR3 runs to 15 residues. The V end was cut by 7 bases, the J end by 4 bases, with 17 bases between. The germline V gene has CDR1 SQVTM and CDR2 ANQGSEA. The CDR3 loop is CSARIGGLGANVLTF. In DNA form, the CDR3 reads TGCAGCGCCAGAATCGGGGGGCTGGGGGCCAACGTCCTGACTTTC.

This clone was counted between two and nine times. This chain uses TRBV18 with TRBJ1-1; 9 bases map to TRBD1. Losses at the gene ends were 3 bases for V and 4 bases for J; bases not matched to a gene: 9. Looked up from germline, CDR1 is KGHSH and CDR2 is LQKENI. The CDR3 extends over 16 amino acids. The DNA of the CDR3 is TGTGCCAGCTCACCGCCGGGACAGGGCGCTTTCACTGAAGCTTTCTTT. As protein: CASSPPGQGAFTEAFF. Filled out from reference TRBV18 and TRBJ1-1, the complete variable domain reads NAGVMQNPRHLVRRRGQEARLRCSPMKGHSHVYWYRQLPEEGLKFMVYLQKENIIDESGMPKERFSAEFPKEGPSILRIQQVVRGDSAAYFCASSPPGQGAFTEAFFGQGTRLTVV.

This clone was observed a handful of times. This chain uses TRBV30 with TRBJ1-1, with unresolved D. Germline V gene sequence: CDR1 GTSNPN, CDR2 SVGIG (reference sequence). The CDR3 has 15 amino acids. Trimming took off 3 bases at V and 1 base at J, with 15 bases between the two ends. CDR3 amino acids: CAWRRALFSNTEAFF. CDR3 nucleotide sequence: TGTGCCTGGAGGCGGGCCCTCTTCTCGAACACTGAAGCTTTCTTT.

To note about this clone: One junction end does not reproduce the germline sequence, and a read error may be involved. V and J are TRBV7-9 and TRBJ2-7, with 9 nucleotides matching TRBD1. The CDR3 covers 16 residues. Germline CDR1 reads SEHNR; CDR2 reads FQNEAQ (reference sequence). CDR3 sequence reads: CSSSLARGQGGYEQYF. DNA of the CDR3: TGTTCCAGCAGCTTAGCGAGGGGACAGGGTGGTTACGAGCAGTACTTC. Combining the CDR3 with reference TRBV7-9 and TRBJ2-7 gives the whole variable domain DTGVSQNPRHKITKRGQNVTFRCDPISEHNRLYWYRQTLGQGPEFLTYFQNEAQLEKSRLLSDRFSAERPKGSFSTLEIQRTEQGDSAMYLCSSSLARGQGGYEQYFGPGTRLTVT.

The rearrangement uses TRBV6-5 and TRBJ2-2, with D possibly TRBD2 on 6 matching bases. Germline lookup yields CDR1 MNHEY and CDR2 SVGAGI. The V end lost 2 bases, the J end lost 3 bases, and 13 bases lay between the germline ends. The CDR3 consists of 16 residues. CDR3 sequence (DNA): TGTGCCAGCAGTTACGTCGGAGGGAGAGACACCGGGGAGCTGTTTTTT. Encoded protein: CASSYVGGRDTGELFF.

V usage is TRBV6-4 and J usage is TRBJ2-3; 8 nucleotides line up with TRBD2. Per the germline V gene, CDR1 is MRHNA and CDR2 is SNTAGT. The junction had 3 bases not matched to a gene; V was cut back by 0 bases and J by 1 base. This CDR3 spans 16 amino acids. The CDR3 DNA sequence: TGTGCCAGCAGTGACTCGACAGCGGGGGGCACAGATACGCAGTATTTT. It is translated as CASSDSTAGGTDTQYF.

This clone was detected once. The gene calls are TRBV14 and TRBJ1-6; D gene uncertain. Trimming cost V 4 bases and J 10 bases, with 11 bases left between them. CDR1 and CDR2 from the germline V gene are SGHDN and FVKESK. The CDR3 runs 13 residues. The CDR3 sequence is CASSRTVWSPLHF. The CDR3 DNA reads as TGTGCCAGCAGCCGGACTGTCTGGTCACCCCTCCACTTT.

The CDR3 bases are TGTGCCAGCTTGAGGGGGACTAGCGGGAGCGGGAGCACCGGGGAGCTGTTTTTT. Translating gives CASLRGTSGSGSTGELFF. The chain couples TRBV5-4 to TRBJ2-2; TRBD2 aligns across 14 bases. This CDR3 is built from 18 residues. CDR1 and CDR2 from the germline V gene are SGHNT and YYREEE (reference sequence). The V segment lost 7 bases and the J segment 4 bases; nucleotides outside the gene matches: 12.

The chain has TRBV28 and TRBJ1-3, with D uncertain. This CDR3 is built from 14 residues. Germline V gives CDR1 MDHEN, CDR2 SYDVKM. V lost 5 bases and J 4 bases, leaving 12 bases between the germline ends. CDR3 protein: CASSARGPGNTIYF. CDR3 DNA: TGTGCCAGCAGTGCCCGAGGGCCGGGAAACACCATATATTTT.

This rearrangement joins TRBV27 to TRBJ1-5; no definite D call. Trimming pared 7 bases from V and 4 bases from J, leaving 11 bases between. The CDR3 is 13 residues long. The germline V gene encodes CDR1 MNHEY and CDR2 SMNVEV (reference sequence). The CDR3 region is CASNSSPNQPQHF. The CDR3 DNA follows: TGTGCCAGCAATTCCAGTCCGAATCAGCCCCAGCATTTT.

The J gene is TRBJ1-1, the V gene TRBV28; no clear D. The length of the CDR3 is 13 residues. Germline V CDR1 and CDR2: MDHEN, SYDVKM. Deletions cut 7 bases from V and 5 bases from J, with 14 bases between. The CDR3 region has the DNA TGTGCCAGCACCTCACGACGGGGAACTGAAGCTTTCTTT. Translation gives CASTSRRGTEAFF.